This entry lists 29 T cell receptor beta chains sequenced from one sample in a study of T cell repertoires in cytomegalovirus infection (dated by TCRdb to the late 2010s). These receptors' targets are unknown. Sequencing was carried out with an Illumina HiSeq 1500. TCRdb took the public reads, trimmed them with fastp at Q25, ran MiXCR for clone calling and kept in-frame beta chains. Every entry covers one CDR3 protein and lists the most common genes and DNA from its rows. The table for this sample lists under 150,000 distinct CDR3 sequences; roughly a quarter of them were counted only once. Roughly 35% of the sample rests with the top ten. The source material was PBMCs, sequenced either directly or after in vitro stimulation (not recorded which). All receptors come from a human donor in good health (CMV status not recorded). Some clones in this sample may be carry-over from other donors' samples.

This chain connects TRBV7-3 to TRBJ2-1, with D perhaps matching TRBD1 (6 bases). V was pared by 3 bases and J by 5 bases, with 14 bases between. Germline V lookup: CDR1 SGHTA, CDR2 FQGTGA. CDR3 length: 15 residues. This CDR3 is CASSFLGGPNNEQFF. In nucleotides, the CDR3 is TGTGCCAGCAGCTTTTTAGGGGGTCCTAACAATGAGCAGTTCTTC.

The chain's CDR3 is CASSYLGDQPQHF. The CDR3 DNA reads as TGTGCCAGCAGTTACTTAGGGGACCAGCCCCAGCATTTT. V usage is TRBV6-6 and J usage is TRBJ1-5, with D possibly being TRBD1 (5 bases). Trimming pared 1 base from V and 7 bases from J, leaving 8 bases between. This CDR3 is built from 13 residues. The germline V gene has CDR1 MNHNY and CDR2 SVGAGI (reference sequence).

The CDR3 DNA reads TGTGCCAGCAGCTCAAGCAGGGGGCGACTAGCGGGCGCCTACGAGCAGTACTTC. The encoded protein is CASSSSRGRLAGAYEQYF. The V call is TRBV6-2 or TRBV6-3, the J call TRBJ2-7; 10 nucleotides match TRBD2. V dropped 6 bases and J dropped 2; count of bases not matched to a gene: 16. Per the germline V gene, CDR1 is MNHEY and CDR2 is SVGEGT. The CDR3 runs 18 residues.

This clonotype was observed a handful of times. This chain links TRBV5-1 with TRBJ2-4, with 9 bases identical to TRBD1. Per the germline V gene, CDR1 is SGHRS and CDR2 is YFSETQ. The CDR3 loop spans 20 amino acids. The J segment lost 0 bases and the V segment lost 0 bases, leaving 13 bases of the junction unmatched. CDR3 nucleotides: TGCGCCAGCAGCTTGGAAGGACAGGGGACCAATCTAGCAGCCAAAAACATTCAGTACTTC. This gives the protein CASSLEGQGTNLAAKNIQYF.

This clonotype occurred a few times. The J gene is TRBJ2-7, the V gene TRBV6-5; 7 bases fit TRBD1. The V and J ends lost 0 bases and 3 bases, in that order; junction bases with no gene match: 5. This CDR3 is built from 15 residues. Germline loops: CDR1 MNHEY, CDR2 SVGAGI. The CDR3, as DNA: TGTGCCAGCAGTTACTCGGGGACAGAAAACTACGAGCAGTACGTC. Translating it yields CASSYSGTENYEQYV.

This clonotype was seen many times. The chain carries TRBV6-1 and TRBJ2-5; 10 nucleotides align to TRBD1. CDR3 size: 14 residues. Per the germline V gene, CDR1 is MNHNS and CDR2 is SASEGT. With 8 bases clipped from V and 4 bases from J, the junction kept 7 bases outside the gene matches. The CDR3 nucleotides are TGTGCCAGCCAGGGACAGGGGCGAGGAGAGACCCAGTACTTC. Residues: CASQGQGRGETQYF.

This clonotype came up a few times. The CDR3 sequence is CASSSPLTGGNTGELFF. CDR3 coding DNA: TGTGCCAGCAGCTCCCCCTTGACAGGGGGGAACACCGGGGAGCTGTTTTTT. The rearrangement joins TRBV7-9 to TRBJ2-2; TRBD1 aligns across 9 bases. Germline-derived CDR1 and CDR2 are SEHNR and FQNEAQ (reference sequence). J gave up 1 base and V 4 bases, and 7 bases lay outside the gene matches. The CDR3 extends over 17 amino acids.

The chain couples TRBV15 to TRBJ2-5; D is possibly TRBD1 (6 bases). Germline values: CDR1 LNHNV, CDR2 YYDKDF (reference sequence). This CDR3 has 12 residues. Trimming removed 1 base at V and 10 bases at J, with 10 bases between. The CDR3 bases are TGTGCCACCAGCAGAGGCACAGGGAACCAGTACTTC. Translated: CATSRGTGNQYF.

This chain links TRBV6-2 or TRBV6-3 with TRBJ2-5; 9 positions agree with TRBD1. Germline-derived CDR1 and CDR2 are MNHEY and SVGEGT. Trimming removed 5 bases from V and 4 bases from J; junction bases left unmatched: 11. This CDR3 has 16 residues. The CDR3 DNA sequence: TGTGCCAGCAGTGGAAAACAGGGGGCCTTGAGAGAGACCCAGTACTTC. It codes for CASSGKQGALRETQYF.

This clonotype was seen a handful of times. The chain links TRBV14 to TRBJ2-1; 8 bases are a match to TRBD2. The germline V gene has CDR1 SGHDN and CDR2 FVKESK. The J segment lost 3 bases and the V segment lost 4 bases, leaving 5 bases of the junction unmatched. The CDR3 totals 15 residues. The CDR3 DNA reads TGTGCCAGCAGCCCCCCTAGCGGGCGCTACAATGAGCAGTTCTTC. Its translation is CASSPPSGRYNEQFF.

The CDR3 loop is CASSLAQNYGYTF. The CDR3 region has the DNA TGTGCCAGCAGCTTAGCACAGAACTATGGCTACACCTTC. V is TRBV7-9 and J is TRBJ1-2; no clear D. CDR3 length: 13 amino acids. Looked up from germline, CDR1 is SEHNR and CDR2 is FQNEAQ (reference sequence). Trimming shortened V by 0 bases and J by 2 bases, and 4 bases separated the two germline ends. Full variable domain (rest looked up from reference TRBV7-9 and TRBJ1-2): DTGVSQNPRHKITKRGQNVTFRCDPISEHNRLYWYRQTLGQGPEFLTYFQNEAQLEKSRLLSDRFSAERPKGSFSTLEIQRTEQGDSAMYLCASSLAQNYGYTFGSGTRLTVV.

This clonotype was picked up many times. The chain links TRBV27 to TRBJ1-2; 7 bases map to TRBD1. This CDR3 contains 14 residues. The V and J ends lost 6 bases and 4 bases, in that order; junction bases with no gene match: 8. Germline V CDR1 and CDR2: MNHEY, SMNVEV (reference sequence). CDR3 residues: CASRGDSPFYGYTF. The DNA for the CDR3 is TGTGCCAGCAGAGGGGACAGCCCCTTCTATGGCTACACCTTC.

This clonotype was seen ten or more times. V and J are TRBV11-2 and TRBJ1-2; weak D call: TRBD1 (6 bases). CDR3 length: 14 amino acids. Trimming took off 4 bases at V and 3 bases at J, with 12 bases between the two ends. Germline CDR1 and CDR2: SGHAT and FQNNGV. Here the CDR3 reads CASSSRQADYGYTF. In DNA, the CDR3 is TGTGCCAGCAGCTCCAGACAGGCAGACTATGGCTACACCTTC.

In nucleotides, the CDR3 is TGCAGTGCTAGAGATTCGTCTAGCGGGAGGGCCAGGAATGAGCAGTTCTTC. It yields the protein CSARDSSSGRARNEQFF. This chain joins TRBV20-1 and TRBJ2-1, with 12 bases lining up with TRBD2. Per the germline V gene, CDR1 is DFQATT and CDR2 is SNEGSKA (reference sequence). The trim removed 0 bases at V and 7 bases at J, leaving 10 bases unmatched. The CDR3 runs to 17 residues.

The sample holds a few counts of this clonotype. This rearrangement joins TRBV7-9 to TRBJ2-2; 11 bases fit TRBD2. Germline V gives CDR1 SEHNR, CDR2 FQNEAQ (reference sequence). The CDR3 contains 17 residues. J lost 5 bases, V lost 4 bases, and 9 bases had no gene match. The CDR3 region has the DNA TGTGCCAGCAGCTCTCACACTAGCGGGAGTTTGACCGGGGAGCTGTTTTTT. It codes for CASSSHTSGSLTGELFF.

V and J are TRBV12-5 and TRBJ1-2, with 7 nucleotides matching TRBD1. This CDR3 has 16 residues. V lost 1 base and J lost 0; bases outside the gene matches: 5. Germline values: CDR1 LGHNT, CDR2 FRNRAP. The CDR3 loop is CASGLERDRANYGYTF. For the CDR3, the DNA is TGTGCTAGTGGTTTGGAACGGGACAGAGCTAACTATGGCTACACCTTC.

The CDR3 loop is CASSTYTGSGNTIYF. CDR3 in DNA: TGCGCCAGCAGCACTTATACAGGGTCTGGAAACACCATATATTTT. The V call is TRBV5-1, the J call TRBJ1-3, with TRBD1 as a possible D gene (6 bases). Trimming stripped 4 bases from V and 1 base from J, with 12 bases between. The CDR3 loop spans 15 amino acids. Germline V gives CDR1 SGHRS, CDR2 YFSETQ.

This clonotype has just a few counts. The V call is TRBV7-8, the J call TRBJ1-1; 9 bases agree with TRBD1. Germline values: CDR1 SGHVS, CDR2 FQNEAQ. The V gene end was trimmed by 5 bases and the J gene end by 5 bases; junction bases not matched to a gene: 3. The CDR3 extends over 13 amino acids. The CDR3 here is CASSRQGGTEAFF. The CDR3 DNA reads TGTGCCAGCAGCCGACAGGGGGGGACTGAAGCTTTCTTT.

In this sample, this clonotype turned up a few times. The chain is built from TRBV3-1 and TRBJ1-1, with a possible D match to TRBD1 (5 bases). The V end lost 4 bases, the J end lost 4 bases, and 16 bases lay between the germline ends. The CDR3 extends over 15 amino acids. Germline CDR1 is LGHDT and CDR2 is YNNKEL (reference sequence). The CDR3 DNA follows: TGTGCCAGCAGCCCTCTCTCGGGGCGAGGCACTGAAGCTTTCTTT. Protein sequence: CASSPLSGRGTEAFF.

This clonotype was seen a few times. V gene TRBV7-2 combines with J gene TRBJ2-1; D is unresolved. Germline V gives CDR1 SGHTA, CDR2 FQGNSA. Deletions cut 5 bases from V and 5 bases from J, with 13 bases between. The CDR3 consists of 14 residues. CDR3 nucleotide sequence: TGTGCCAGCAGCCCAACAGCCGCCAACAATGAGCAGTTCTTC. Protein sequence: CASSPTAANNEQFF.

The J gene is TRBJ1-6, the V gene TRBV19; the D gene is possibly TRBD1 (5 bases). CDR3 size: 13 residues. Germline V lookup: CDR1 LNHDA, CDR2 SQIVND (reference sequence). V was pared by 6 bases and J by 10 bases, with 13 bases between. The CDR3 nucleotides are TGTGCCAGTAGAGGGGCAGGTCAGTCACCCCTCCACTTT. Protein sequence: CASRGAGQSPLHF.

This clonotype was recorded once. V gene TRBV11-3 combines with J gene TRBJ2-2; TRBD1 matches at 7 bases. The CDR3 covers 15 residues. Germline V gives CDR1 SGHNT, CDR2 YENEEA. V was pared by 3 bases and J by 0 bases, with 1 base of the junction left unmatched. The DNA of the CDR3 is TGTGCCAGCAGCTTGGGACAGACGAACACCGGGGAGCTGTTTTTT. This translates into CASSLGQTNTGELFF.

The CDR3 region is CASSPTTGRSNTEAFF. The CDR3 coding sequence is TGTGCCAGCTCACCAACGACAGGACGGTCGAACACTGAAGCTTTCTTT. This chain uses TRBV18 with TRBJ1-1; a weak D match, TRBD1 (6 bases). In germline, CDR1 is KGHSH, CDR2 LQKENI. V was shortened by 2 bases and J by 1 base, with 14 bases between the two germline ends. The CDR3 totals 16 residues.

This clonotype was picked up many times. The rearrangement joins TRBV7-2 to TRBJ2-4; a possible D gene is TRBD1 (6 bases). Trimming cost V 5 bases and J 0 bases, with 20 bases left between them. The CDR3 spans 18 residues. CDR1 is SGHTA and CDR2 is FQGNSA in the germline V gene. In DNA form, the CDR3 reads TGTGCCAGCAGCAGTAATTCACAGGGACCCTTAGCCAAAAACATTCAGTACTTC. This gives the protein CASSSNSQGPLAKNIQYF.

In nucleotides, the CDR3 is TGTGCCAGCAGCCAAGAAGTTGGAGGGGGCGCTTTCTCCGTTACGCAGTATTTT. This translates into CASSQEVGGGAFSVTQYF. The chain links TRBV14 to TRBJ2-3, with TRBD1 as a possible D gene (7 bases). This CDR3 has 18 residues. The ends were cut back, 0 bases at V and 8 bases at J, with 24 bases in the middle. Per germline, CDR1 SGHDN and CDR2 FVKESK.

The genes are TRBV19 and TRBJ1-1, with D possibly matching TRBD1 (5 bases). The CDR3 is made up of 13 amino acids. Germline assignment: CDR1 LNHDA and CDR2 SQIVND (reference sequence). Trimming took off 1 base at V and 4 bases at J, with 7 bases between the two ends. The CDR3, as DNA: TGTGCCAGTAGTATAGTGCAGGGCACTGAAGCTTTCTTT. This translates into CASSIVQGTEAFF.

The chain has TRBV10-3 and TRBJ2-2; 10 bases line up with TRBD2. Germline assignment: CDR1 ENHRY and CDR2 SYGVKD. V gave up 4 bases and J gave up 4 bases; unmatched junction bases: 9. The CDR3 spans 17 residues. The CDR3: CAISASLAGVSTGELFF. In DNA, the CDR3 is TGTGCCATCAGTGCTTCTCTAGCGGGAGTGAGCACCGGGGAGCTGTTTTTT.

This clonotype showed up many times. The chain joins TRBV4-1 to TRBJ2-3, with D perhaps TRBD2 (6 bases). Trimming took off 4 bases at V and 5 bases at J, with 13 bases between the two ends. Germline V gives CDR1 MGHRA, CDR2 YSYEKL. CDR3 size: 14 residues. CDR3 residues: CASSRPGAKDTQYF. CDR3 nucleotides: TGCGCCAGCAGCCGGCCGGGAGCGAAAGATACGCAGTATTTT.

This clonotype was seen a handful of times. As DNA, the CDR3 is TGTGCCATCAGTGTAGGGCTAGCGGGGGATTACAATGAGCAGTTCTTC. It yields the protein CAISVGLAGDYNEQFF. The rearrangement joins TRBV10-3 to TRBJ2-1, with 10 bases that match TRBD2. After removal of 4 bases from V and 4 bases from J, the junction contained 7 bases not matched to a gene. This CDR3 contains 16 residues. Per germline, CDR1 ENHRY and CDR2 SYGVKD.